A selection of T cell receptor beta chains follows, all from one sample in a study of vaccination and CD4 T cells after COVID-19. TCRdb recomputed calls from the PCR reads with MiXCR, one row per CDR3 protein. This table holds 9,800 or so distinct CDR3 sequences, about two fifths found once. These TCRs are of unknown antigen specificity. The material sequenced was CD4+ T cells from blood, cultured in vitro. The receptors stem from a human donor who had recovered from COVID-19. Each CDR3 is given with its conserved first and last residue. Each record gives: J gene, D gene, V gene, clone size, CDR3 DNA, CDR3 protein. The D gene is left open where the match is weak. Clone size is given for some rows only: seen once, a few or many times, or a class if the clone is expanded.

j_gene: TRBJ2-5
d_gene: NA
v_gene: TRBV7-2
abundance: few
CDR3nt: TGTGCCAGCAGGCCCGGGGGGCCCGTGGAGACCCAGTACTTC
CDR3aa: CASRPGGPVETQYF

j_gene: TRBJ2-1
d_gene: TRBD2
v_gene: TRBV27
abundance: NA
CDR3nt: TGTGCCAGCAGTTCCCCGGGGGGGAAAGCCTACAATGAGCAGTTCTTC
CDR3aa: CASSSPGGKAYNEQFF

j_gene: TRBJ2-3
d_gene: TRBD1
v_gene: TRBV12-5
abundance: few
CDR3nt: TGTGCTAGTGGTTTGGTACTCGGACAGGGCACAGATACGCAGTATTTT
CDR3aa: CASGLVLGQGTDTQYF

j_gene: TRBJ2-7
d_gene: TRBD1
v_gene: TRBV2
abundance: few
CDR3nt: TGTGCCAGCAGTTTAGACAGGGACGAGCAGTACTTC
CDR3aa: CASSLDRDEQYF

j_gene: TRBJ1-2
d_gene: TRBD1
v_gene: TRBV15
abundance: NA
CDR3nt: TGTGCCACCAGCGTGAACAGGGGGGACTATGGCTACACCTTC
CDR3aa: CATSVNRGDYGYTF

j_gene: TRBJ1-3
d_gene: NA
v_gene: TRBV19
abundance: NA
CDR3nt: TGTGCCAGTACCCCCCTCGGGGGTCCCTCAATCACCATATATTTT
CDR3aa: CASTPLGGPSITIYF

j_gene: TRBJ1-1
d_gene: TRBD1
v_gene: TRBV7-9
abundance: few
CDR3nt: TGTGCCAGCAGCTTAGAGACCGGACAGGGACCGGCTTTCTTT
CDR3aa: CASSLETGQGPAFF

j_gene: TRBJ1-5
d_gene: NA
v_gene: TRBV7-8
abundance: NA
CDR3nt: TGTGCCAGCAGACTGGGGGTTGATCAGCCCCAGCATTTT
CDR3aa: CASRLGVDQPQHF

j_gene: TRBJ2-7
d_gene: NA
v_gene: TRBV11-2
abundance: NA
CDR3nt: TGTGCCAGCGCTAGAGAATACGAGCAGTACTTC
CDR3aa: CASAREYEQYF

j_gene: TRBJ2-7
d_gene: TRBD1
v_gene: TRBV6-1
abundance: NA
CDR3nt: TGTGCCAGCAGAAACTCACAGGGGATGGAACCGACGCAGTACTTC
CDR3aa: CASRNSQGMEPTQYF

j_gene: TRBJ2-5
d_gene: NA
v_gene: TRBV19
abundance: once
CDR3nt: TGTGCCAGTAGTATAACTAGCTTACAAGAGACCCAGTACTTC
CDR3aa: CASSITSLQETQYF

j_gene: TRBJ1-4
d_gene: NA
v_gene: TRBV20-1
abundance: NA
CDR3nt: TGCAGTGCTAGGAAGACAGACAATGAAAAACTGTTTTTT
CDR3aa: CSARKTDNEKLFF

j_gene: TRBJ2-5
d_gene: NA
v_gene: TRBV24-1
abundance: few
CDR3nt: TGTGCCACCAGTGATGGCAGCCCAGAGACCCAGTACTTC
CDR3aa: CATSDGSPETQYF

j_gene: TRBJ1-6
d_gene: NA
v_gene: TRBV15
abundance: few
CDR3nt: TGTGCCACCAGCAGGTCCAATTCACCCCTCCACTTT
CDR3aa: CATSRSNSPLHF

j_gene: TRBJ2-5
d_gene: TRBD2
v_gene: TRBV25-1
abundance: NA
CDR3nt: TGTGCCAGCAGTGAATATGGCGGTAGCGGGCCTCAAGAGACCCAGTACTTC
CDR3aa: CASSEYGGSGPQETQYF

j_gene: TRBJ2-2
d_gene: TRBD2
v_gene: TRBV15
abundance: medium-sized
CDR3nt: TGTGCCACCAGCAGAAATCAGGTAGCGGGGTCGAACACCGGGGAGCTGTTTTTT
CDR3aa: CATSRNQVAGSNTGELFF

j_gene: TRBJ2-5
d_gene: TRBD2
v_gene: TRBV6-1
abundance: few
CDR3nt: TGTGCCAGCAGCCGGACTAGCGGGGGGACACGCAGAGAGACCCAGTACTTC
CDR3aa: CASSRTSGGTRRETQYF

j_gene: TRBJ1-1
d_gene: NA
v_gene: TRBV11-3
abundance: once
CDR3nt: TGTGCCAGCAGCTATTTAAACGAAGCTTTCTTT
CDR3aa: CASSYLNEAFF

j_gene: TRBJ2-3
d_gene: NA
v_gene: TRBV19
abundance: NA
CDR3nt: TGTGCCAGTAGTATTCCCGTCAGGGGATCCGATACGCAGTATTTT
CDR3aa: CASSIPVRGSDTQYF

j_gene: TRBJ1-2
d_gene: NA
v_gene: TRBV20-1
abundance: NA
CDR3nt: TGCAGTGCTCACGACTATGGCTACACCTTC
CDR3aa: CSAHDYGYTF

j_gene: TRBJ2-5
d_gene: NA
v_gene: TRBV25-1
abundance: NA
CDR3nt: TGTGCCAGCAGTGAGAGGGGGTTCCGGGAGACCCAGTACTTC
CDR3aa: CASSERGFRETQYF

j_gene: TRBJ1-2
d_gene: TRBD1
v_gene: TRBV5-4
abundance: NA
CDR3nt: TGTGCCAGCAGCCGACAGGGGGCGCAGCGGGGCTACACCTTC
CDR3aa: CASSRQGAQRGYTF

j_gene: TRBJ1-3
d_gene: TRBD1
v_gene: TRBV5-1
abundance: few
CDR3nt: TGCGCCAGCAGCCCCGGGACAGATGAGGGAAACACCATATATTTT
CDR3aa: CASSPGTDEGNTIYF